The rows below give T cell receptor beta chains drawn from one sample of a study of shared clonotypes between healthy human individuals. Generated by immunoSEQ multiplex PCR, the TCRdb table keeps only in-frame clones and is missing some. The sample records fewer than 1 million clones, about 96% being singletons. Sequenced input: naive CD8+ T cells sorted from blood. These receptors were obtained from a man aged 25-45 years in good health. CDR3s leave out the opening cysteine and the closing phenylalanine or tryptophan. Part of the rows lack a size; the others show once, few, many or a class for expanded clones.

v_call	clone_size	j_call	cdr3_aa
TRBV10-3	.	TRBJ2-7	AISESGRGGGLAPYEQY
TRBV15	.	TRBJ1-1	ATSRGRELNTEAF
TRBV15	.	TRBJ2-1	ATSGHRTSGIANEQF
TRBV27	.	TRBJ1-2	ASSLSRDSRGYT
TRBV28	.	TRBJ1-1	ASCRVEKTEAF
TRBV5-1	.	TRBJ2-1	ASSSGPLSTRNYNEQF
TRBV10-2	.	TRBJ2-1	ASSEASGRHEQF
TRBV12-5	.	TRBJ2-1	ASGLVGNEQF
TRBV28	once	TRBJ2-7	ASSQPAAGGYEQY
TRBV7-9	.	TRBJ2-7	ASSPGLAGVYEQY
TRBV6-5	.	TRBJ2-7	ASSPGTSGAVVY
TRBV27	.	TRBJ2-3	ASSQLGQGDTDTQY
TRBV21-1	.	TRBJ2-3	ASSKVDGRPMPDTQY
TRBV11-2	.	TRBJ2-1	ASSLERVEQF
TRBV29-1	few	TRBJ2-7	SVEDSSSYEQY
TRBV7-2	once	TRBJ1-1	ASSSDGSMNTEAF
TRBV19	once	TRBJ2-1	ASSIDSGRALNEQF
TRBV7-9	.	TRBJ2-3	ASSSQGHTQY
TRBV29-1	.	TRBJ2-1	SVEEEGPSYNEQF
TRBV9	.	TRBJ2-3	ASKGREGKDTQY
TRBV28	.	TRBJ1-4	ASSFDRGLEEKLF
TRBV29-1	few	TRBJ2-7	SVEGVHEQY
TRBV7-9	.	TRBJ1-4	ASSLRSENEKLF
TRBV6-5	.	TRBJ2-7	ASRYRGRSYEQY
TRBV9	.	TRBJ2-3	ASSVYGMADTQY
TRBV4-1	.	TRBJ1-2	ASSQDPQLNYGYT
TRBV18	.	TRBJ2-2	ASSPGQGPNTGELF
TRBV7-8	once	TRBJ2-1	ASSSGTGAFNEQF
TRBV9	.	TRBJ2-2	ASSVGIGELF
TRBV12-5	.	TRBJ2-3	ASGPGDGTDTQY
TRBV6-6	.	TRBJ2-7	ASSYSGMGDEQY
TRBV7-9	.	TRBJ2-2	ASSSETTRYTGELF
TRBV7-8	.	TRBJ2-7	ASSPWTGASYEQY
TRBV27	once	TRBJ2-1	ASSLLAGRSDEQF
TRBV2	.	TRBJ1-1	ASGGVNEAF
TRBV11-2	.	TRBJ2-7	ASSLGWAGDYEQY
TRBV9	.	TRBJ2-7	ASSVGFGGAYEQY
TRBV5-4	.	TRBJ2-7	ASSSIDKDYEQY
TRBV5-1	.	TRBJ1-2	ASSIDRDRGSYGYT
TRBV19	.	TRBJ1-2	ASSIVPNRRFDGYT
TRBV29-1	.	TRBJ2-1	SVASGSSFEQF
TRBV19	.	TRBJ2-3	ASGRPADTQY
TRBV7-9	.	TRBJ2-4	ASSHVENIQY
TRBV7-3	once	TRBJ1-2	ASSSPDGGYGYT
TRBV7-9	.	TRBJ2-2	ASSLVVGELF
TRBV27	once	TRBJ2-1	ASSFASGSSYNEQF
TRBV7-9	.	TRBJ2-7	ASSFTEDYEQY
TRBV7-9	.	TRBJ2-7	ASSSKGGGFGTYEQY